Sequencing of this T cell receptor beta chain was carried out in a study of T cell repertoires in cytomegalovirus infection. Overall study context: Public TCR beta signatures marked donors with CMV infection and the matching HLA. Study-wide findings and caveats: Of the TCR beta families, the public ones yielded a cumulative frequency that identified carriers of CMV plus the relevant HLA. Dominant in the ex vivo response were TCR beta clonotypes restricted by HLA-C and specific for CMV.

The table lists this clonotype with a few counts. The target antigen is unknown. Via MiXCR, TCRdb re-called the reads, giving one row per CDR3 protein. This table holds 200,000 or so distinct CDR3 sequences, 25% to 30% found once. The germline V gene encodes CDR1 SGHTA and CDR2 FQGTGA. The germline V and J ends were trimmed by 8 bases and 7 bases, with 14 bases remaining between them. The CDR3 is made up of 13 amino acids. The genes are TRBV7-3 and TRBJ2-2, with D unclear. Sequenced input: PBMCs. This TCR was recovered from a human donor in good health (CMV status not recorded). Some clones in this sample may be carry-over from other donors' samples. CDR3 region: CASALVVGGELFF. The CDR3 bases are TGTGCCAGCGCCTTGGTAGTTGGCGGGGAGCTGTTTTTT.